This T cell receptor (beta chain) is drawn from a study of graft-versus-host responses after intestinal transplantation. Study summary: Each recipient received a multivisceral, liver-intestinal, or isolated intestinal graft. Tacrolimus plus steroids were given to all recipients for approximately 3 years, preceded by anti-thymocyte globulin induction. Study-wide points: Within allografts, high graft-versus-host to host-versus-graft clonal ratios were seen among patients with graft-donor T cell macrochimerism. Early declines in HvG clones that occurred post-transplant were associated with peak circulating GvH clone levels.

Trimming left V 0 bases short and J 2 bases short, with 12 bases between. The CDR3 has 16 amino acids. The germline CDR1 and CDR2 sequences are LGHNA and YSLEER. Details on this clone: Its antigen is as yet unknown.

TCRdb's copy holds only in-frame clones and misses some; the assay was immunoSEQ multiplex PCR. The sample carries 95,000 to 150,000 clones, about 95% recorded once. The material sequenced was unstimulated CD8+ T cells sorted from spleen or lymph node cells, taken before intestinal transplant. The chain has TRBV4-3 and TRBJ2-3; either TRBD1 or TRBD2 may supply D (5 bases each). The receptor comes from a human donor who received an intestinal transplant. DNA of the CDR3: TGCGCCAGCAGCCAAGACCCGGGGCTTCCCACAGATACGCAGTATTTT. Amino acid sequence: CASSQDPGLPTDTQYF.